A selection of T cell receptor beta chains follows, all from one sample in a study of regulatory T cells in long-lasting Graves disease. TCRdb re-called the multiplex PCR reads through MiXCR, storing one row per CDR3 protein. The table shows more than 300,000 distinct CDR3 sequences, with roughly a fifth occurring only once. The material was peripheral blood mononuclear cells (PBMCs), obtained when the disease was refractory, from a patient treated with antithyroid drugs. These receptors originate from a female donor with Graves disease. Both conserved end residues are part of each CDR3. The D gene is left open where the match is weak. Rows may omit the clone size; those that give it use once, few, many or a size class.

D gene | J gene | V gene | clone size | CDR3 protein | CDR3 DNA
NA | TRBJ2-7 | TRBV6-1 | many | CASSEVRFRQARSYEQYF | TGTGCCAGCAGTGAAGTCCGTTTCCGACAGGCCCGCTCCTACGAGCAGTACTTC
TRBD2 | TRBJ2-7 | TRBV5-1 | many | CASSSRGLAGYEQYF | TGCGCCAGCAGCTCCCGAGGACTAGCTGGGTACGAGCAGTACTTC
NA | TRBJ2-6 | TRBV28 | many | CASTPLQPSSGANVLTF | TGTGCCAGCACCCCGCTACAGCCTAGCTCTGGGGCCAACGTCCTGACTTTC
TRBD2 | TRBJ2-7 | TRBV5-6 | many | CASSRTLSGREDEQYF | TGTGCCAGCAGTCGAACCCTTAGCGGGAGGGAGGACGAGCAGTACTTC
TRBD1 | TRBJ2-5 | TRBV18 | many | CASSQDRGGSETQYF | TGTGCCAGCTCACAGGACAGGGGTGGCTCCGAGACCCAGTACTTC
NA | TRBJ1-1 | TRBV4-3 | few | CASSQGSGVGTEAFF | TGCGCCAGCAGCCAAGGCTCAGGGGTAGGCACTGAAGCTTTCTTT
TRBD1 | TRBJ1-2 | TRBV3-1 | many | CASSQGTGGYGYTF | TGTGCCAGCAGCCAGGGGACAGGGGGCTATGGCTACACCTTC
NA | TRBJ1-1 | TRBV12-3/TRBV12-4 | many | CASSLGPPGTEAFF | TGTGCCAGCAGTTTAGGTCCGCCAGGAACTGAAGCTTTCTTT
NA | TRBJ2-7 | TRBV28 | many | CASRGDEQYF | TGTGCCAGCAGGGGCGACGAGCAGTACTTC
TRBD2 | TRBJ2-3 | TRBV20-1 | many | CRVKRGSTDTQYF | TGCAGAGTTAAGCGGGGTAGCACAGATACGCAGTATTTT
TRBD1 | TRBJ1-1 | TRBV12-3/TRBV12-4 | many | CASRETGTGSLTEAFF | TGTGCCAGCAGGGAGACCGGGACAGGGAGCTTAACTGAAGCTTTCTTT
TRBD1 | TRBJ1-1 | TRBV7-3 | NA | CASSQGDRGSTEAFF | TGCGCCAGCAGCCAAGGAGACAGGGGGAGTACTGAAGCTTTCTTT
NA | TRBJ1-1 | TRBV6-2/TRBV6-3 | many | CASSYWGSENTEAFF | TGTGCCAGCAGTTACTGGGGTTCGGAGAACACTGAAGCTTTCTTT
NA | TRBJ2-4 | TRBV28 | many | CASSSRTVSIQYF | TGTGCCAGCAGTTCCCGGACTGTAAGCATTCAGTACTTC
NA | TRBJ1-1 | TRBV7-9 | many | CASDRGMNTEAFF | TGTGCCTCCGATCGGGGTATGAACACTGAAGCTTTCTTT
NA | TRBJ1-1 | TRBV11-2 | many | CASSPIQDMNTEAFF | TGTGCCAGCAGCCCGATACAGGACATGAACACTGAAGCTTTCTTT
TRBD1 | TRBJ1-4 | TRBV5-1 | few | CASSLAYRGPNEKLFF | TGCGCCAGCAGCTTGGCTTACAGGGGACCTAATGAAAAACTGTTTTTT
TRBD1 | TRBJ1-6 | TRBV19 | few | CASSTRTGAYNSPLHF | TGTGCCAGTAGTACACGGACAGGCGCCTATAATTCACCCCTCCACTTT
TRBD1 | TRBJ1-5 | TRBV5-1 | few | CASSLTPGQGINQPQHF | TGCGCCAGCAGCTTGACCCCGGGACAGGGGATTAATCAGCCCCAGCATTTT
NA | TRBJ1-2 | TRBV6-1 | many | CASSEALGGGYTF | TGTGCCAGCAGTGAAGCCTTAGGGGGTGGCTACACCTTC
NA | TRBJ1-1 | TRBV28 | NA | CASSQGETEAFF | TGTGCCAGCAGTCAGGGTGAGACTGAAGCTTTCTTT
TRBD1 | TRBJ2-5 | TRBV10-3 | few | CAISEGDRQETQYF | TGTGCCATCAGTGAAGGGGACAGACAAGAGACCCAGTACTTC
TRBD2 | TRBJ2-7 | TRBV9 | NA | CASSPAPTSGRFPYEQYF | TGTGCCAGCAGCCCCGCCCCCACTAGCGGGAGGTTCCCCTACGAGCAGTACTTC
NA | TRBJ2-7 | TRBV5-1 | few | CASSLDGLLYEQYF | TGCGCCAGCAGCTTGGATGGGCTACTCTACGAGCAGTACTTC
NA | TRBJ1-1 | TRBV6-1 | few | CASAPGGTVFEAFF | TGTGCCAGCGCCCCCGGGGGTACCGTCTTCGAAGCTTTCTTT
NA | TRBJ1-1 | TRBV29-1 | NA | CSARLGSTEAFF | TGCAGCGCACGACTGGGGAGCACTGAAGCTTTCTTT
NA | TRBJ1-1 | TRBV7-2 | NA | CASSLGFFGIRLNTEAFF | TGTGCCAGCAGCTTAGGCTTCTTCGGGATACGTCTGAACACTGAAGCTTTCTTT
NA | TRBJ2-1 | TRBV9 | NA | CASSVDGSVYNEQFF | TGTGCCAGCAGCGTTGACGGGAGTGTATACAATGAGCAGTTCTTC